This T cell receptor (beta chain) is drawn from a study of identical twins. There are 19 residues in the CDR3. The germline CDR1 and CDR2 sequences are ENHRY and SYGVKD. The ends lost 6 bases at V and 3 bases at J; junction bases unmatched: 14. A single record per CDR3 protein comes from TCRdb applying MiXCR to the 5' RACE reads. Here the sample spans under 450,000 distinct CDR3 sequences, about 18% being singletons. This clonotype was detected many times. No antigen is known for it. Study observations and caveats: Twins showed weaker excess sharing in their beta out-of-frame sequences.

Sequenced material: naive T cells sorted from blood. This TCR was sampled from a man aged 45-60 years in good health. V gene TRBV10-3 combines with J gene TRBJ2-3; 14 nucleotides line up with TRBD2. The CDR3, as DNA: TGTGCCATCAGGGAACCGACTAGCGGGAGGGCCAGAAGAACAGATACGCAGTATTTT. It codes for CAIREPTSGRARRTDTQYF.